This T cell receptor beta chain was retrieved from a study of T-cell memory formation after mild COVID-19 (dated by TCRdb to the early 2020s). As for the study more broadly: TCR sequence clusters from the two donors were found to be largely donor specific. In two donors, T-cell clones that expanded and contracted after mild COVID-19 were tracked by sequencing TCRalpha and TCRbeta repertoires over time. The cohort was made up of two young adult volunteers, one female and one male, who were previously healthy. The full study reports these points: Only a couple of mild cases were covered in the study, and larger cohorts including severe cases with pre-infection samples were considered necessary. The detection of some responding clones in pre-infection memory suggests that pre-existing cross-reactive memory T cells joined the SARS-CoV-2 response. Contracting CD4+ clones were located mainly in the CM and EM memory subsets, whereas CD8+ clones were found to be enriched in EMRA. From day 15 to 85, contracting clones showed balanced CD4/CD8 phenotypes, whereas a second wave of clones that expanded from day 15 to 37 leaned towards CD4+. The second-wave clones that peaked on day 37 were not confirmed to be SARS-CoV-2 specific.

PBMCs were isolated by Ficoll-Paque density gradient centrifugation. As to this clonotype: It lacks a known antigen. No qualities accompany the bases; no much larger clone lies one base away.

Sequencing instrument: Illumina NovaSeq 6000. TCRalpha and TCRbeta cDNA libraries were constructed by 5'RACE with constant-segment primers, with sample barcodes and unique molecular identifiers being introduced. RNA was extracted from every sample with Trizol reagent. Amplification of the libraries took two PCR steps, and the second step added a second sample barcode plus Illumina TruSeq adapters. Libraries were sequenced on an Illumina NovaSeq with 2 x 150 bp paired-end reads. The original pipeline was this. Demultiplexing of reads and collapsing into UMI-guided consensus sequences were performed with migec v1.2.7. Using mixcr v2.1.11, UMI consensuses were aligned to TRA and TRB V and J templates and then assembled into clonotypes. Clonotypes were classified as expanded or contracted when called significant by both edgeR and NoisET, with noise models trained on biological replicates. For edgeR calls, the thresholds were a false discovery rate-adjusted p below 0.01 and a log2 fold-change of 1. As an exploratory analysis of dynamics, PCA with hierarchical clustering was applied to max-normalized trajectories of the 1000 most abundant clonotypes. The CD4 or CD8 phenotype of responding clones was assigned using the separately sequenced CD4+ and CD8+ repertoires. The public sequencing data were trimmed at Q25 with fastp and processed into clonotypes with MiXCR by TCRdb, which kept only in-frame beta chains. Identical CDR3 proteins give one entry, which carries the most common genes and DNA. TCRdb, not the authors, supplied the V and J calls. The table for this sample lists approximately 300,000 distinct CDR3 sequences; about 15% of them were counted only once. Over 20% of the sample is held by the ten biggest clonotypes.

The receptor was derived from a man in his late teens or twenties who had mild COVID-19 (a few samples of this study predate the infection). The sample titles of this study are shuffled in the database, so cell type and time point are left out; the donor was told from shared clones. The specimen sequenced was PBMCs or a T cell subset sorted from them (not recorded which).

This receptor carries the CDR3 CSARSRNYNEQFF. Read as DNA, the sequence is TGCAGTGCTAGGTCTCGGAATTACAATGAGCAGTTCTTC. The chain couples TRBV20-1 to TRBJ2-1; a confident D gene designation cannot be given. V and J lose 3 bases and 4 bases, and a span of 10 bases separates them. The germline V gene (reference sequence) yields DFQATT for CDR1 and SNEGSKA for CDR2. Including the terminal cysteine and phenylalanine, the CDR3 comprises 13 residues. The entry retains the CDR3 DNA only, 39 bases that are in frame from base 1.